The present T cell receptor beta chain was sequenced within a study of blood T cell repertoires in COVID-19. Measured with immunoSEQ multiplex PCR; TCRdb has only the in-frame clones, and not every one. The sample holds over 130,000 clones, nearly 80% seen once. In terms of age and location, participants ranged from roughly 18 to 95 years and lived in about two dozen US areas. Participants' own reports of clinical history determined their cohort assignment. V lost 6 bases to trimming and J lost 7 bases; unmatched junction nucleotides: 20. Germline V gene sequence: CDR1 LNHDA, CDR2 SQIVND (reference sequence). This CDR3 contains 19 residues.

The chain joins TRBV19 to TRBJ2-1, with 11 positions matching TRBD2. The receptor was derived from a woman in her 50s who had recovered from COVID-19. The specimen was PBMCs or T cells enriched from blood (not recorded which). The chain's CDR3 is CASSPYRLAGGSKVNEQFF. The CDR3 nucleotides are TGTGCCAGTAGCCCTTACCGGTTAGCGGGAGGGAGCAAGGTGAATGAGCAGTTCTTC.